The T cell receptor (beta chain) under discussion was sequenced for a study of cytomegalovirus exposure and HLA in healthy donors. Overall study findings and caveats: Per published reports, the classifier diagnosed cytomegalovirus status with high specificity and sensitivity. Immune exposure data for these donors was limited to CMV serostatus.

The PCR was carried out with 60 Vbeta primers and 13 Jbeta primers. Using immunoSEQ multiplex PCR, the repertoire was profiled, and TCRdb retains in-frame clones only, with some absent. This sample contains about 160,000 clones. Germline V gene data show CDR1 as SGHKS and CDR2 as YYEKEE (reference sequence). V shed 0 bases and J shed 7 bases, with 13 bases lying between them. The CDR3 covers 14 residues. A word on this clone: The target antigen is unknown.

V usage is TRBV5-5 and J usage is TRBJ1-2, with D possibly matching TRBD1 (6 bases). The sequence derives from a woman aged 60-75 years in good health and CMV-seronegative. What was sequenced was PBMCs. The CDR3 sequence is CASSLGDRWSGYTF. The CDR3 nucleotides are TGTGCCAGCAGCTTGGGTGACAGGTGGTCTGGCTACACCTTC.